This entry describes one T cell receptor beta chain. Per the original data handling: The authors estimated nucleated cell counts from reference gene primer amplification. Clones were read by immunoSEQ multiplex PCR, and TCRdb kept only the in-frame ones, dropping some. V, J and clone size derive from that table, while D and trimming were established from the DNA sequence. The profile covers approximately 260,000 clones, with around 83% appearing a single time and roughly 4% taken by the ten largest. The data stem from a study of blood T cell repertoires in COVID-19. As for the study in general: The origin of the acute and convalescent COVID-19 samples was the United States, Italy and Spain. PBMCs, B-cell-depleted T cells, or T cells were the source of the cDNA or gDNA that made up the material.

The CDR3 is made up of 15 amino acids. Germline values: CDR1 SGDLS, CDR2 YYNGEE. V lost 2 bases to trimming and J lost 5 bases, with 13 bases between them. This TCR was recovered from a man between 18 and 29 years old with active or convalescent COVID-19. The rearrangement uses TRBV9 and TRBJ1-4; D gene ambiguous. The sample taken for sequencing was peripheral blood. The CDR3 bases are TGTGCCAGCAGCGTCGAGGGTGGCCTCAATGAAAAACTGTTTTTT. Translation gives CASSVEGGLNEKLFF.